This T cell receptor beta chain was captured by sequencing in a study of T cell responses to AZD1222 COVID-19 vaccine. This table comes from immunoSEQ multiplex PCR, and its TCRdb copy is limited to in-frame clones, with some not included. The table shows 180,000 or so clones, with 91% occurring only once. The germline V and J ends were trimmed by 5 bases and 7 bases, with 18 bases remaining between them. Germline lookup yields CDR1 MNHEY and CDR2 SVGAGI. The CDR3 contains 15 residues. The sequencing here drew on peripheral blood, taken 28 days after the second AZD1222 dose. The genes are TRBV6-5 and TRBJ2-1; TRBD2 might be the D (5 bases). The source of this sequence is an adult who received the AZD1222 COVID-19 vaccine. The CDR3 nucleotides read TGTGCCAGCAGTCCCCGTCCCCTCGGGGTGAATGAGCAGTTCTTC. Its translation is CASSPRPLGVNEQFF.